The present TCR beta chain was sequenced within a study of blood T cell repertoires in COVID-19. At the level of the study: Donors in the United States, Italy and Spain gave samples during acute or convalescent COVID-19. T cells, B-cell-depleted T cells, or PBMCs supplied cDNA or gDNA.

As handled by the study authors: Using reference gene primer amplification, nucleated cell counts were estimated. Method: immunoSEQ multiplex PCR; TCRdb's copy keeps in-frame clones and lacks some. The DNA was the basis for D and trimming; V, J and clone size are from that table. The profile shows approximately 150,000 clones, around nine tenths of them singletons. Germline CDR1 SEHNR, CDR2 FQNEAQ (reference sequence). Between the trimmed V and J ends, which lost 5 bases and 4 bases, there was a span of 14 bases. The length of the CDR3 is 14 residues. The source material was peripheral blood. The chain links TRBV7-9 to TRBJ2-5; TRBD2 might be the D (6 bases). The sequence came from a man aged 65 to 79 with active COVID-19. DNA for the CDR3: TGTGCCAGCAGCCGTACCGGGACTCGAGAGACCCAGTACTTC. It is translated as CASSRTGTRETQYF.